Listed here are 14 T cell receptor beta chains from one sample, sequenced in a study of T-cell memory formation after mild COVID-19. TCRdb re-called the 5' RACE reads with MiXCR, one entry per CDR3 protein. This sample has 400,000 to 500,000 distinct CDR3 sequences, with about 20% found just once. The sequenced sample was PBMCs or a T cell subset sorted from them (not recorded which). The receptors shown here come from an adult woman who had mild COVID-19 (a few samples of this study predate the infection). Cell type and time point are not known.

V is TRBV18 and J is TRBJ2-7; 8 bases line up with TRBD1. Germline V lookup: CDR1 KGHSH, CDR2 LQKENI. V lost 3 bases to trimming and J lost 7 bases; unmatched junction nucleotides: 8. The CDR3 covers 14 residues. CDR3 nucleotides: TGTGCCAGCTCACCGCGGCAGGGGGCGGGTGAGCAGTACTTC. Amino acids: CASSPRQGAGEQYF. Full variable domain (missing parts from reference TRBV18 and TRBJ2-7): NAGVMQNPRHLVRRRGQEARLRCSPMKGHSHVYWYRQLPEEGLKFMVYLQKENIIDESGMPKERFSAEFPKEGPSILRIQQVVRGDSAAYFCASSPRQGAGEQYFGPGTRLTVT.

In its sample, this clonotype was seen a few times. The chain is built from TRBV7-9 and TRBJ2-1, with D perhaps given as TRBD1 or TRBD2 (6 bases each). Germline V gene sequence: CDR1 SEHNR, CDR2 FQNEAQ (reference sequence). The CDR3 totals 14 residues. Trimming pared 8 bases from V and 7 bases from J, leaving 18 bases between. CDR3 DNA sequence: TGTGCCAGCCTGCGGACGGGGGCTGGGAATGAGCAGTTCTTC. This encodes CASLRTGAGNEQFF.

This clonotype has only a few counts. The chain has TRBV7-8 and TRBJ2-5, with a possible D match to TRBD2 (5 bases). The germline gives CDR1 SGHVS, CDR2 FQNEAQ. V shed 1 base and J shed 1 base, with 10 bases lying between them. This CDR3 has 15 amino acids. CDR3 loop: CASSLGWAGQETQYF. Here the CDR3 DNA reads TGTGCCAGCAGCTTAGGTTGGGCGGGCCAAGAGACCCAGTACTTC.

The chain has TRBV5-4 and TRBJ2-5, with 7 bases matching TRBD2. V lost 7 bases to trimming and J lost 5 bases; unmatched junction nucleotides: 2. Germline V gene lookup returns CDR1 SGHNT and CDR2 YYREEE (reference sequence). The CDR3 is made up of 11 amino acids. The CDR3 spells CASGTKETQYF. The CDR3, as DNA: TGTGCCAGCGGGACTAAGGAGACCCAGTACTTC. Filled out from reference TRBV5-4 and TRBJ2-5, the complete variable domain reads ETGVTQSPTHLIKTRGQQVTLRCSSQSGHNTVSWYQQALGQGPQFIFQYYREEENGRGNFPPRFSGLQFPNYSSELNVNALELDDSALYLCASGTKETQYFGPGTRLLVL.

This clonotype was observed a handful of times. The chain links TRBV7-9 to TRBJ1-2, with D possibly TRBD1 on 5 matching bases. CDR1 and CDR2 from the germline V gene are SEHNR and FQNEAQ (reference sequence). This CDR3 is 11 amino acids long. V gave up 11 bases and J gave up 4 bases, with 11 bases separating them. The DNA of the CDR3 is TGTGCCGTAACAGGTCTCTATGGCTACACCTTC. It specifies CAVTGLYGYTF.

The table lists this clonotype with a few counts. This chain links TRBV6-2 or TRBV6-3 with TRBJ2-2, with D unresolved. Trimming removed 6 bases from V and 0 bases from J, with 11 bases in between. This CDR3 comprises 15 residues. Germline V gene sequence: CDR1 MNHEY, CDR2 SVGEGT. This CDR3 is CASSLFPSNTGELFF. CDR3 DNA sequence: TGTGCCAGCAGCCTCTTCCCGTCGAACACCGGGGAGCTGTTTTTT.

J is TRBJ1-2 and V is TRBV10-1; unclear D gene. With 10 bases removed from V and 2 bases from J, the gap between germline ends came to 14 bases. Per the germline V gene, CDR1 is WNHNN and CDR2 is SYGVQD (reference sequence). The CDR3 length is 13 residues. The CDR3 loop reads CATYPTANYGYTF. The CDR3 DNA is TGCGCCACCTACCCGACGGCAAACTATGGCTACACCTTC.

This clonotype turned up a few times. The CDR3 coding sequence is TGTGCCAGCAGTGAAGCGTCGATTACAGGGGTTATCTACAATGAGCAGTTCTTC. Translating it yields CASSEASITGVIYNEQFF. J is TRBJ2-1 and V is TRBV6-1; TRBD1 matches at 7 bases. This CDR3 region has 18 residues. The J segment lost 3 bases and the V segment lost 0 bases, leaving 11 bases of the junction unmatched. Germline V gives CDR1 MNHNS, CDR2 SASEGT.

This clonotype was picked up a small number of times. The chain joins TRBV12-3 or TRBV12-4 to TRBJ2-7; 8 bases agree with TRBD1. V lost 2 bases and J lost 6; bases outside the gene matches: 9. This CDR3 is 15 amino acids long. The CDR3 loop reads CASSLRQGANREQYF. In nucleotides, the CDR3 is TGTGCCAGCAGTTTAAGGCAGGGGGCGAACCGCGAGCAGTACTTC.

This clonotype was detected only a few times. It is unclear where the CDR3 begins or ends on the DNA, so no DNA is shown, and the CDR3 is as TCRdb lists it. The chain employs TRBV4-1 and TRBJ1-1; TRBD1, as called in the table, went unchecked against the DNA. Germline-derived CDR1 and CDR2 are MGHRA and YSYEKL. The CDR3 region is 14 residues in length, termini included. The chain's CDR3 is CASSQDFGPGKAFF.

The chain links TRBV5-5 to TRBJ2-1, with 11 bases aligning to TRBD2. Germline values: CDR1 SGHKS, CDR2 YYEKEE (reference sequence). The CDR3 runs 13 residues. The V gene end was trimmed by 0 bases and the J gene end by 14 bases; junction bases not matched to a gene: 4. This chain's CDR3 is CASSLGASGGKFF. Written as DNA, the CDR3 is TGTGCCAGCAGCTTGGGGGCTAGCGGGGGGAAGTTCTTC.

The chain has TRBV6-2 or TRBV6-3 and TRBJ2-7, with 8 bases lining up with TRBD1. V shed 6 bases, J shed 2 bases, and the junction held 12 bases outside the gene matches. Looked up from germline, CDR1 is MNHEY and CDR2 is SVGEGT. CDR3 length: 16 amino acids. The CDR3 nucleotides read TGTGCCAGCAGCTCCCGCCGGGACAGGAAGGCCTACGAGCAGTACTTC. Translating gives CASSSRRDRKAYEQYF.

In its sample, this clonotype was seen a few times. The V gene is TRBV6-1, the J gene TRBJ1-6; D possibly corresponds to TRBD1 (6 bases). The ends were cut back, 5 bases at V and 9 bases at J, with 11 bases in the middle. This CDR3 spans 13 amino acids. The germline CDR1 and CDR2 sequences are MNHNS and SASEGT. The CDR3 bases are TGTGCCAGCAGTCCCGGACAGTCTTCACCCCTCCACTTT. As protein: CASSPGQSSPLHF.

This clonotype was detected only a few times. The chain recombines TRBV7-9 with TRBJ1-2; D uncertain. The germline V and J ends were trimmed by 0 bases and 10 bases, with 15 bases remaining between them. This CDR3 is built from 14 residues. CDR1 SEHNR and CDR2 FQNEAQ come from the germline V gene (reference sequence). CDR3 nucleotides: TGTGCCAGCAGCTTAGCGGGTCATCAGTCTTTCTACACCTTC. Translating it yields CASSLAGHQSFYTF.